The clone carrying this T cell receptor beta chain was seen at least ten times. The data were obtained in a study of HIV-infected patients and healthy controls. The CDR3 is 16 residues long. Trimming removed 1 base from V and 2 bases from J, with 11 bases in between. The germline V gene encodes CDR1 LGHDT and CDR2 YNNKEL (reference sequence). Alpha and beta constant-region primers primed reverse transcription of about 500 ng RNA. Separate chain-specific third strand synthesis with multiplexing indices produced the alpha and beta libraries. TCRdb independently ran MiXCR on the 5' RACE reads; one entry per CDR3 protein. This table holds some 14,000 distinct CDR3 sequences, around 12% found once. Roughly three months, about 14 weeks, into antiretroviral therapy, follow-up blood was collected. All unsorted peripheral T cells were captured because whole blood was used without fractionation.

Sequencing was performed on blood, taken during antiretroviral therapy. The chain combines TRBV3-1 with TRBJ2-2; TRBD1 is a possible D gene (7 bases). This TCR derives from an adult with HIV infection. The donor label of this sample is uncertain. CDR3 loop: CASSQVQGTNTGELFF. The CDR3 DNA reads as TGTGCCAGCAGCCAAGTACAGGGGACTAACACCGGGGAGCTGTTTTTT.